These T cell receptor beta chains were read from a single sample in a study of vaccination and CD4 T cells after COVID-19. TCRdb analysed the PCR reads with MiXCR anew, one entry per CDR3 protein. The table has 35,000 to 45,000 distinct CDR3 sequences, about 34% seen once; the top ten hold about 5.3%. This sample comprised CD4+ T cells from blood, obtained about 7 months after SARS-CoV-2 vaccination. Receptor source: a human donor who had recovered from COVID-19. Each CDR3 is given with its conserved first and last residue. Each record gives: J gene, clone size, V gene, D gene, CDR3 protein, CDR3 DNA. The D gene is left open where the match is weak. Some rows have no size entry. The others give once, few or many, or a class for an expanded clone.

TRBJ1-1,.,TRBV30,.,CAWSRRVNTEAFF,TGTGCCTGGAGTAGGAGGGTGAACACTGAAGCTTTCTTT
TRBJ2-7,.,TRBV15,.,CATSRGDIAYEQYF,TGTGCCACCAGCAGAGGGGACATCGCCTACGAGCAGTACTTC
TRBJ2-1,.,TRBV6-1,.,CASRHLTGTYNEQFF,TGTGCCAGCAGACATCTAACAGGGACCTACAATGAGCAGTTCTTC
TRBJ2-7,few,TRBV20-1,.,CSARLIRGTLYEQYF,TGCAGTGCTAGACTTATTAGGGGAACCCTCTACGAGCAGTACTTC
TRBJ2-7,.,TRBV11-2,.,CASSLVDEQYF,TGTGCCAGCAGCTTAGTGGACGAGCAGTACTTC
TRBJ2-7,.,TRBV10-3,.,CASSYSKPARDEQYF,TGTGCCAGCAGTTACTCGAAACCCGCCCGAGACGAGCAGTACTTC
TRBJ1-3,.,TRBV15,.,CATSRDRRTGNTIYF,TGTGCCACCAGCAGAGATAGGAGGACCGGAAACACCATATATTTT
TRBJ2-3,few,TRBV19,TRBD2,CASSMGLARYF,TGTGCCAGTAGTATGGGACTAGCAAGGTATTTT
TRBJ2-7,.,TRBV28,.,CASSFVGIYEQYF,TGTGCCAGCAGTTTTGTCGGGATTTACGAGCAGTACTTC
TRBJ2-5,few,TRBV24-1,.,CATSDYPAYQETQYF,TGTGCCACCAGTGATTACCCCGCATACCAAGAGACCCAGTACTTC
TRBJ2-7,once,TRBV7-2,TRBD2,CASSLASGLAGGGYEQYF,TGTGCCAGCAGCTTAGCGAGTGGGCTAGCGGGAGGCGGGTACGAGCAGTACTTC
TRBJ2-3,.,TRBV12-3/TRBV12-4,TRBD2,CASSLGTSGRAVDTQYF,TGTGCCAGCAGTTTAGGGACTAGCGGGAGGGCCGTAGATACGCAGTATTTT
TRBJ1-5,.,TRBV7-8,.,CASSLGGAGVDQPQHF,TGTGCCAGCAGCTTAGGGGGGGCAGGGGTAGATCAGCCCCAGCATTTT
TRBJ1-2,.,TRBV19,.,CASSIDRGAGARGYTF,TGTGCCAGTAGTATAGATCGGGGAGCCGGGGCACGTGGCTACACCTTC
TRBJ2-2,few,TRBV20-1,TRBD2,CSARLAGDTGELFF,TGCAGTGCTAGACTAGCGGGAGACACCGGGGAGCTGTTTTTT
TRBJ2-7,.,TRBV7-9,.,CASSPGNYEQYF,TGTGCCAGCAGCCCAGGGAACTACGAGCAGTACTTC
TRBJ2-3,.,TRBV28,.,CASSLRTGTLTDTQYF,TGTGCCAGCAGTTTACGAACCGGGACACTCACAGATACGCAGTATTTT
TRBJ2-1,.,TRBV6-5,.,CASSYGLGIGVGNEQFF,TGTGCCAGCAGTTACGGCCTTGGGATCGGGGTTGGGAATGAGCAGTTCTTC
TRBJ1-2,.,TRBV6-1,TRBD1,CASSVDRGNYGYTF,TGTGCCAGCAGTGTTGACAGGGGCAACTATGGCTACACCTTC
TRBJ2-1,.,TRBV19,TRBD2,CASRLAGDNEQFF,TGTGCCAGTAGACTAGCGGGAGACAATGAGCAGTTCTTC
TRBJ2-1,.,TRBV20-1,TRBD2,CSARSTMGGSAYNEQFF,TGCAGTGCTAGATCAACGATGGGCGGGAGCGCCTACAATGAGCAGTTCTTC